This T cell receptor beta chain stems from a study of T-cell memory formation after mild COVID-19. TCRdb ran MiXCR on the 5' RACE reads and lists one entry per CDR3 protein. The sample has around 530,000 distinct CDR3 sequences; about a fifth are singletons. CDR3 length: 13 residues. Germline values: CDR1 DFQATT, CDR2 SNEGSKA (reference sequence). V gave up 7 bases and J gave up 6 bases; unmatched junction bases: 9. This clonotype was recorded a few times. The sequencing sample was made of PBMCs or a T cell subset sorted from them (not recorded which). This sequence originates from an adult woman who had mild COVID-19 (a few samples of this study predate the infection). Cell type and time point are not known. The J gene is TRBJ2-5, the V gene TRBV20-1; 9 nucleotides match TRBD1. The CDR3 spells CSVWGGTGKTQYF. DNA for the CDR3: TGCAGTGTTTGGGGGGGGACAGGGAAGACCCAGTACTTC.